These 6 T cell receptor beta chains originate from one sample sequenced in a study of technical replicates of blood from a handful of donors. Only in-frame clones appear in the TCRdb table, and some are missing; sequencing was by immunoSEQ multiplex PCR. The sample includes approximately 82,000 clones, approximately 94% of them seen just once. The specimen sequenced was T cells isolated from PBMCs. The receptors come from a human donor in good health.

This chain's CDR3 is CASRTSGGDEQYF. The CDR3 nucleotides read TGTGCCAGCAGGACTAGCGGGGGCGACGAGCAGTACTTC. The V gene is TRBV6-9, the J gene TRBJ2-7; TRBD2 matches at 12 bases. The germline V gene has CDR1 MNHGY and CDR2 SVAAGI. V lost 6 bases and J lost 5; bases outside the gene matches: 2. This CDR3 spans 13 amino acids.

This chain uses TRBV5-1 with TRBJ2-7; 10 bases agree with TRBD1. The CDR3 sequence is 13 residues long. Germline CDR1 and CDR2: SGHRS and YFSETQ. J lost 5 bases, V lost 5 bases, and 4 bases had no gene match. The CDR3: CASRRQGADEQYF. The CDR3 nucleotides read TGCGCCAGCAGACGACAGGGGGCGGACGAGCAGTACTTC.

The chain joins TRBV19 to TRBJ1-1, with D perhaps TRBD1 (6 bases). The CDR3 sequence is 14 residues long. The germline V gene encodes CDR1 LNHDA and CDR2 SQIVND (reference sequence). V lost 5 bases and J lost 1, with 11 bases in between. The CDR3 nucleotides read TGTGCCAGTAGTTTGGACAGAAAGAACACTGAAGCTTTCTTT. This codes for CASSLDRKNTEAFF.

The rearrangement joins TRBV28 to TRBJ2-7; D gene unclear. This CDR3 has 12 amino acids. Trimming removed 4 bases at V and 2 bases at J, with 6 bases between. Germline CDR1 MDHEN, CDR2 SYDVKM. CDR3 sequence: CASSSVTYEQYF. The CDR3 DNA follows: TGTGCCAGCAGTTCAGTAACCTACGAGCAGTACTTC. The full variable domain, completed using reference TRBV28 and TRBJ2-7, is DVKVTQSSRYLVKRTGEKVFLECVQDMDHENMFWYRQDPGLGLRLIYFSYDVKMKEKGDIPEGYSVSREKKERFSLILESASTNQTSMYLCASSSVTYEQYFGPGTRLTVT.

The chain employs TRBV6-5 and TRBJ1-1; D may be TRBD1 (5 bases). CDR1 is MNHEY and CDR2 is SVGAGI in the germline V gene. V was shortened by 7 bases and J by 0 bases, with 9 bases between the two germline ends. The CDR3 covers 13 residues. CDR3 in DNA: TGTGCCAGCAAAGGGGCAATGAACACTGAAGCTTTCTTT. It codes for CASKGAMNTEAFF.

The rearrangement joins TRBV10-1 to TRBJ2-7; the D is unclear. The ends were cut back, 2 bases at V and 6 bases at J, with 8 bases in the middle. This CDR3 is 12 amino acids long. CDR1 is WNHNN and CDR2 is SYGVQD in the germline V gene (reference sequence). The CDR3 spells CASSEGVLEQYF. CDR3 nucleotides: TGCGCCAGCAGTGAGGGAGTTCTCGAGCAGTACTTC.